Following are 10 T cell receptor beta chains from one sample sequenced in a study of T cells in Graves' hyperthyroidism and ophthalmopathy. The investigators amplified TCR beta CDR3 regions from RNA transcripts. HTBI primers drove first-round RT-PCR of the TCR CDR3. One entry per CDR3 protein results from TCRdb running MiXCR on the multiplex PCR reads. The sample has 650,000 to 750,000 distinct CDR3 sequences, 14% seen once; the top ten hold roughly 10%. The specimen was blood. The receptors were sampled from a woman aged 18 to 35 with Graves' hyperthyroidism.

This clonotype was picked up many times. CDR3 bases: TGTGCCAGCAGCCGTGGGACAGATGTAGGGACACCCCAAGAGACCCAGTACTTC. Its protein product is CASSRGTDVGTPQETQYF. The chain combines TRBV12-3 or TRBV12-4 with TRBJ2-5, with 7 bases that match TRBD1. The CDR3 sequence is 18 residues long. V lost 6 bases, J lost 1 base, and 17 bases stayed unmatched.

This clonotype was seen a few times. The J gene is TRBJ2-7, the V gene TRBV14; 7 bases agree with TRBD2. In germline, CDR1 is SGHDN, CDR2 FVKESK. The CDR3 extends over 16 amino acids. V gave up 1 base and J gave up 1 base; unmatched junction bases: 7. The CDR3 sequence is CASSQVETSLSYEQYF. Written as DNA, the CDR3 is TGTGCCAGCAGCCAAGTGGAGACTAGCCTTTCCTACGAGCAGTACTTC.

With respect to this clonotype: A much larger clone is a single base away; this may be a read error. The chain joins TRBV2 to TRBJ2-1; D unclear. Looked up from germline, CDR1 is SNHLY and CDR2 is FYNNEI. This CDR3 has 12 residues. The CDR3 here is CASTEEHNGQFF. The DNA of the CDR3 is TGTGCCAGCACCGAAGAACACAATGGGCAGTTCTTC.

In this sample, this clonotype turned up many times. The CDR3 region is CASSPGRQGDTEAFF. The CDR3 DNA is TGTGCCAGCAGCCCCGGGAGACAGGGCGACACTGAAGCTTTCTTT. The chain joins TRBV9 to TRBJ1-1; TRBD1 agrees at 7 bases. J lost 3 bases, V lost 4 bases, and 9 bases had no gene match. The CDR3 length is 15 residues. The germline V gene encodes CDR1 SGDLS and CDR2 YYNGEE.

The chain combines TRBV7-9 with TRBJ2-5; 10 bases are shared with TRBD2. Trimming at V came to 3 bases and at J to 1 base, leaving 11 bases not matched to a gene. The CDR3 extends over 18 amino acids. Germline V lookup: CDR1 SEHNR, CDR2 FQNEAQ (reference sequence). Written as DNA, the CDR3 is TGTGCCAGCAGCTTGGAGGGAGGACTAGCGGTCTTCCAAGAGACCCAGTACTTC. Translated, it gives CASSLEGGLAVFQETQYF. The full variable domain, with the rest looked up from reference TRBV7-9 and TRBJ2-5, is DTGVSQNPRHKITKRGQNVTFRCDPISEHNRLYWYRQTLGQGPEFLTYFQNEAQLEKSRLLSDRFSAERPKGSFSTLEIQRTEQGDSAMYLCASSLEGGLAVFQETQYFGPGTRLLVL.

The V and J genes are TRBV7-9 and TRBJ2-5; the D is unclear. This CDR3 comprises 15 residues. The V gene's germline CDR1 is SEHNR and CDR2 FQNEAQ (reference sequence). V was clipped by 5 bases and J by 1 base, with 14 bases between them. The CDR3 region is CASSPRGNSQETQYF. CDR3 coding DNA: TGTGCCAGCAGCCCCCGTGGGAACAGCCAAGAGACCCAGTACTTC.

This clonotype was counted at least ten times. The chain joins TRBV13 to TRBJ2-5; D is uncertain. The CDR3 contains 14 residues. Germline V gene sequence: CDR1 PRHDT, CDR2 FYEKMQ (reference sequence). V shed 0 bases and J shed 4 bases, with 9 bases lying between them. CDR3 sequence: CASSLGRRGETQYF. In nucleotides, the CDR3 is TGTGCCAGCAGCTTAGGTAGGCGAGGAGAGACCCAGTACTTC.

In this sample, this clonotype turned up many times. This CDR3 is CASGLVLGGGEFGRSYNEQFF. Written as DNA, the CDR3 is TGTGCTAGTGGTTTGGTACTTGGGGGAGGGGAATTTGGTCGATCCTACAATGAGCAGTTCTTC. This chain links TRBV12-5 with TRBJ2-1, with 7 positions matching TRBD2. CDR1 is LGHNT and CDR2 is FRNRAP in the germline V gene. Trimming took 0 bases from V and 1 from J; bases not matched to a gene: 18. This CDR3 has 21 amino acids.

This clonotype has ten or more counts. The CDR3 bases are TGCAGTGCTCCGAGCAGGAGCAATCAGCCCCAGCATTTT. This translates into CSAPSRSNQPQHF. The chain combines TRBV20-1 with TRBJ1-5; D unclear. CDR1 and CDR2 (germline): DFQATT, SNEGSKA (reference sequence). Trimming left V 5 bases short and J 1 base short, with 9 bases between. This CDR3 has 13 residues.

This clonotype was detected a few times. This CDR3 reads CASSRAAIRAGELFF. The CDR3 DNA reads TGTGCCAGCAGCCGGGCGGCTATTAGAGCCGGGGAGCTGTTTTTT. V and J are TRBV7-2 and TRBJ2-2; D is ambiguous. V was shortened by 5 bases and J by 6 bases, with 16 bases between the two germline ends. In germline, CDR1 is SGHTA, CDR2 FQGNSA. CDR3 length equals 15 residues.